Sequencing of this T cell receptor beta chain was carried out in a study of blood T cells in healthy people across ages (dated by TCRdb to the mid-2010s). Describing the broader study: In model experiments, template switching captured about one uniquely barcoded TCR beta cDNA molecule for every two T cells. Age-related changes in TCR beta repertoire diversity were measured in the study by deep sequencing normalized with unique cDNA molecular identifiers. The donors were split into four age groups: young (average around 17 years), middle-aged (about 40), aged (approximately 59) and long-lived (about 74). Donors of different ages were randomly distributed across sequencing lanes to avoid experimental bias. For two donors (one aged 18 to 30 and one aged 80 or older), the study analyzed two additional independent replicas of 1 million unique cDNA reads from the same blood draw. Here is what the overall study found, with its caveats: Donor CMV infection status was unknown, potentially confounding age-related changes in expanded clonotypes. Observed TCR beta diversity correlated strongly with the percentage of naive T cells measured by flow cytometry. Observed TCR beta diversity per million T cells fell roughly linearly with age, and a significant reduction was already apparent by age approximately 41. Compared with the aged group, more naive CD4+ T cells, fewer expanded clones and increased TCR diversity were shown by the long-lived group, suggesting age selection. Bulk unsorted PBMC profiling prevented conclusive comparison of naive and antigen-experienced compartments. Total diversity estimates from one million sequenced T cells were considered lower bounds and underestimates.

The library was built by means of 5' RACE. TCRdb names Illumina HiSeq 2500 as the instrument used. A second PCR of 7 to 11 cycles was run with a J-beta primer mix and a sample-barcoded 5' primer. Each TCR beta cDNA molecule received a unique molecular identifier from a template-switch 5' adaptor carrying 12 random nucleotides. Each sample yielded at least 2.5 million CDR3-containing paired-end reads. First-strand cDNA synthesis was performed from all RNA using the Mint cDNA synthesis kit, with priming by a TRBC-specific oligonucleotide. All cDNA was treated with uracil-DNA glycosylase and then went through a first 18-cycle PCR with the universal primers M1SS and BC2_uni_R. The authors processed their data as follows. Each sample was normalized by randomly selecting 1 million high-quality reads, each carrying a distinct molecular identifier. Instead of being binned into consensus sequences, reads with shared molecular identifiers were discarded. MiTCR, run with a Q25 quality threshold and the strictest error-elimination algorithm, handled CDR3 identification, clonotype clustering and error correction. A nonparametric unseen species model with Euler transformation was used to estimate a lower bound on total TCR beta diversity. TCRdb cleaned the public reads at Q25 with fastp, built clones with MiXCR and kept in-frame beta chains. Each record represents a unique CDR3 protein, reported with the most common genes and DNA among its rows. The V and J calls and clone size are TCRdb's, not the authors'. The sample table contains 1.5 million to 1.8 million distinct CDR3 sequences; only one count was recorded for roughly 43% of them. The ten largest clones add up to over 3.5% of the sample.

The donors were some 36 Caucasian individuals from Russia, aged roughly 6 to 100 years, who were systemically healthy. Approximately 10 milliliters of peripheral blood were collected from each donor into EDTA-treated Vacutainer tubes. Ficoll-Paque density-gradient centrifugation was used to isolate PBMCs, with at least 7 million obtained per sample. Trizol reagent was used to extract total RNA from the PBMCs, yielding at least 5 micrograms per sample. For every donor, an aliquot of PBMCs went through flow cytometry to measure the percentages of naive CD45RAhigh/CD27high T cells. To note about this clonotype: Its antigen is not yet known. An end of the junction differs from the germline gene, which may be a read error.

The sequenced sample was blood. The TCR was taken from a woman aged 18 to 35 in good health.

The nucleotide sequence is TGTGCCAGCAGCGTAACTAGCGGGAGGCCCTACGATGAGCAGTTCTTC. This encodes CASSVTSGRPYDEQFF. The chain employs TRBV9 and TRBJ2-1, with 12 central nucleotides matching TRBD2. Taken from the germline V gene, the CDR1 and CDR2 loops are SGDLS and YYNGEE. The CDR3 numbers 16 residues from cysteine through phenylalanine. The only DNA kept is the CDR3, 48 bases in frame from the first base.